This T cell receptor beta chain is from a study of response to subunit inactivated influenza vaccine. CDR1 SGHTA and CDR2 FQGNSA come from the germline V gene. Germline trimming cut 4 bases from V and 4 bases from J; bases unmatched to any gene: 6. The CDR3 runs 14 residues. TCRdb re-called the RT-PCR reads through MiXCR, storing one row per CDR3 protein. The sample lists 400,000 to 550,000 distinct CDR3 sequences; roughly 23% were seen once. The material was CD4+ T cells sorted from PBMCs, obtained more than 4 days after vaccination. J is TRBJ2-5 and V is TRBV7-2; 7 bases match TRBD1. This clonotype originated in a man in his fifties or sixties who received an inactivated influenza vaccine. The CDR3 nucleotides read TGTGCCAGCAGCTACCAGACAGGGCCAGAGACCCAGTACTTC. As protein: CASSYQTGPETQYF.